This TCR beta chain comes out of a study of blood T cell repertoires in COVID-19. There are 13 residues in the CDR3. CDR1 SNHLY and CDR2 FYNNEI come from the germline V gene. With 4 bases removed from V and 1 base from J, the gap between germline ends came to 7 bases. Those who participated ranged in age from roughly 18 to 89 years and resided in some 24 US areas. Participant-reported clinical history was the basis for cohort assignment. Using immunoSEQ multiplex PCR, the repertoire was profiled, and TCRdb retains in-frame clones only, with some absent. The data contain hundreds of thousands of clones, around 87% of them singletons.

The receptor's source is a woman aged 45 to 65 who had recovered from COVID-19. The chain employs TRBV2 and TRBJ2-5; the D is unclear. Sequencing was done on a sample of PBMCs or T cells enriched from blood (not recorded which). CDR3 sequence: CASSGEVQETQYF. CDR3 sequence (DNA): TGTGCCAGCAGTGGAGAGGTCCAAGAGACCCAGTACTTC.